The 13 T cell receptor beta chains reported below all come from one sample, sequenced in a study of blood T cell repertoires in COVID-19 (dated by TCRdb to the early 2020s). The library was prepared using the immunoSEQ multiplex PCR assay. TCRdb retrieved this table from immuneACCESS and kept in-frame rearrangements only. Not all clones are present; in checked studies, unresolved V genes account for under half, and no reason is known for the remainder. Present in this sample are about 400,000 clones, roughly 90% of which were seen just once. In total, the top ten clones hold 1.4% of the sample. Sequenced sample: peripheral blood. The receptors derive from a woman aged 25 to 39 with active or convalescent COVID-19.

The chain combines TRBV6-5 with TRBJ1-1; 8 bases line up with TRBD1. The CDR3 runs to 14 residues. CDR1 and CDR2 from the germline V gene are MNHEY and SVGAGI. The trim removed 6 bases at V and 5 bases at J, leaving 8 bases unmatched. CDR3: CASRVTGVGTEAFF. The CDR3 nucleotides are TGTGCCAGCAGAGTGACAGGGGTCGGAACTGAAGCTTTCTTT.

The chain employs TRBV12-3 or TRBV12-4 and TRBJ2-5; D call uncertain. The CDR3 consists of 13 residues. Trimming removed 3 bases from V and 0 bases from J, with 5 bases in between. This chain's CDR3 is CASSLTNQETQYF. CDR3 nucleotides: TGTGCCAGCAGTTTGACAAACCAAGAGACCCAGTACTTC.

This clone was counted once. The gene calls are TRBV6-5 and TRBJ1-1, with 9 nucleotides matching TRBD1. This CDR3 spans 12 amino acids. J gave up 10 bases and V 6 bases, and 6 bases lay outside the gene matches. Germline CDR1 MNHEY, CDR2 SVGAGI. CDR3: CASRADRGLAFF. The CDR3, as DNA: TGTGCCAGCAGGGCCGACAGGGGGTTAGCTTTCTTT.

The chain has TRBV5-5 and TRBJ2-2; D perhaps matches TRBD2 (5 bases). Germline loops: CDR1 SGHKS, CDR2 YYEKEE (reference sequence). V lost 3 bases to trimming and J lost 5 bases, with 17 bases between them. There are 16 residues in the CDR3. CDR3 sequence: CASSSPGRGRTGELFF. The CDR3 nucleotides are TGTGCCAGCAGCTCGCCGGGGAGAGGAAGGACCGGGGAGCTGTTTTTT.

J is TRBJ1-1 and V is TRBV10-1; TRBD1 matches at 8 bases. From germline, CDR1 is WNHNN and CDR2 SYGVQD (reference sequence). Germline trimming cut 6 bases from V and 5 bases from J; bases unmatched to any gene: 8. The CDR3 totals 14 residues. The CDR3 nucleotides read TGCGCCAGCAGGCCCGGACAGGGAAAAACTGAAGCTTTCTTT. It translates to CASRPGQGKTEAFF.

In its sample, this clone was seen a few times. V usage is TRBV11-2 and J usage is TRBJ2-1; D is unresolved. CDR1 is SGHAT and CDR2 is FQNNGV in the germline V gene. The V end lost 1 base, the J end lost 3 bases, and 13 bases lay between the germline ends. The CDR3 loop spans 16 amino acids. The CDR3 here is CASSLGPSDFYNEQFF. In DNA, the CDR3 is TGTGCCAGCAGCTTAGGCCCGTCTGACTTCTACAATGAGCAGTTCTTC. Full variable domain (missing parts from reference TRBV11-2 and TRBJ2-1): EAGVAQSPRYKIIEKRQSVAFWCNPISGHATLYWYQQILGQGPKLLIQFQNNGVVDDSQLPKDRFSAERLKGVDSTLKIQPAKLEDSAVYLCASSLGPSDFYNEQFFGPGTRLTVL.

The V call is TRBV4-1, the J call TRBJ1-1, with 8 bases identical to TRBD1. The CDR3 loop spans 18 amino acids. Per the germline V gene, CDR1 is MGHRA and CDR2 is YSYEKL. The V and J ends lost 0 bases and 3 bases, in that order; junction bases with no gene match: 12. The CDR3 is CASSQDTVDRGWDTEAFF. In DNA, the CDR3 is TGCGCCAGCAGCCAAGATACTGTCGACAGGGGCTGGGACACTGAAGCTTTCTTT.

This chain uses TRBV27 with TRBJ1-6; D is unresolved. From germline, CDR1 is MNHEY and CDR2 SMNVEV (reference sequence). The CDR3 sequence is 15 residues long. V was cut by 2 bases and J by 7 bases, with 12 bases left in between. The DNA of the CDR3 is TGTGCCAGCAGTTTAGTGGCACAGTCAAATTCACCCCTCCACTTT. The encoded protein is CASSLVAQSNSPLHF.

In DNA, the CDR3 is TGCGCCAGCAGCCAAGGTGTAGCCAGGGGGCGTAATCAGCCCCAGCATTTT. As protein: CASSQGVARGRNQPQHF. The chain carries TRBV4-1 and TRBJ1-5; 8 positions agree with TRBD1. This CDR3 has 17 amino acids. The trim removed 1 base at V and 4 bases at J, leaving 9 bases unmatched. Germline V gene lookup returns CDR1 MGHRA and CDR2 YSYEKL.

In this sample, this clone turned up once. The genes are TRBV25-1 and TRBJ1-2; TRBD1 aligns across 11 bases. Germline V gene sequence: CDR1 MGHDK, CDR2 SYGVNS. CDR3 length: 15 amino acids. The trim removed 3 bases at V and 2 bases at J, leaving 2 bases unmatched. Written as DNA, the CDR3 is TGTGCCAGCAGTGATTGGGACAGGGGGAACTATGGCTACACCTTC. Translated, it gives CASSDWDRGNYGYTF.

The chain carries TRBV7-2 and TRBJ2-7, with 10 bases identical to TRBD2. The J segment lost 3 bases and the V segment lost 4 bases, leaving 6 bases of the junction unmatched. This CDR3 has 15 residues. CDR1 and CDR2 from the germline V gene are SGHTA and FQGNSA. The CDR3 DNA reads as TGTGCCAGCAGCTCTGCTAGCGGGAGTATCTACGAGCAGTACTTC. It yields the protein CASSSASGSIYEQYF. The whole variable domain, filled in from reference TRBV7-2 and TRBJ2-7, reads GAGVSQSPSNKVTEKGKDVELRCDPISGHTALYWYRQSLGQGLEFLIYFQGNSAPDKSGLPSDRFSAERTGGSVSTLTIQRTQQEDSAVYLCASSSASGSIYEQYFGPGTRLTVT.

This rearrangement joins TRBV13 to TRBJ2-5, with TRBD2 identical over 11 bases. Germline loops: CDR1 PRHDT, CDR2 FYEKMQ (reference sequence). CDR3 length: 16 amino acids. The ends lost 2 bases at V and 6 bases at J; junction bases unmatched: 8. The CDR3 bases are TGTGCCAGCAGCTTACCCACTAGCGGGAGTCGGAAGACCCAGTACTTC. It codes for CASSLPTSGSRKTQYF.

V and J are TRBV7-2 and TRBJ1-6, with unresolved D. Germline V gene data show CDR1 as SGHTA and CDR2 as FQGNSA. Trimming pared 7 bases from V and 4 bases from J, leaving 14 bases between. This CDR3 region has 15 residues. The DNA for the CDR3 is TGTGCCAGCACCCCAGGCCGGGAATATAATTCACCCCTCCACTTT. Its protein product is CASTPGREYNSPLHF.